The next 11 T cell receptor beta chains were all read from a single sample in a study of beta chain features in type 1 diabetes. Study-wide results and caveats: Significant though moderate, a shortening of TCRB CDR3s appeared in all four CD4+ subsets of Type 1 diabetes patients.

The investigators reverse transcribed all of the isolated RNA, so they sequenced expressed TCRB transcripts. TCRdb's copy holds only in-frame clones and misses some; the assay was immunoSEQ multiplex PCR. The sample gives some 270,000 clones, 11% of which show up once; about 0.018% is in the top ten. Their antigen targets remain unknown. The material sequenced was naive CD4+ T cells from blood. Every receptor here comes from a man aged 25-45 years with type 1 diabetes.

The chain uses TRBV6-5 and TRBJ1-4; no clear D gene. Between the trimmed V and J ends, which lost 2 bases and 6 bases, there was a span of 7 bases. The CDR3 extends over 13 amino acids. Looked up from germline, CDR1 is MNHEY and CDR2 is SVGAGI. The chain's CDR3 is CASSYGPDEKLFF. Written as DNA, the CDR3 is TGTGCCAGCAGTTACGGGCCCGATGAAAAACTGTTTTTT.

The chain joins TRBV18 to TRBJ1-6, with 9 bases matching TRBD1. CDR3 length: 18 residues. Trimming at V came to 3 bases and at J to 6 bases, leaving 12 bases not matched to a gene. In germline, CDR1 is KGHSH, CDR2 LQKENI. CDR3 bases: TGTGCCAGCTCACCGCAGACTAACAGGGGGCGTCTTAATTCACCCCTCCACTTT. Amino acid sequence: CASSPQTNRGRLNSPLHF.

The CDR3 bases are TGTGCCAGTACACCGGGACATCTCTCCTACGAGCAGTACTTC. This translates into CASTPGHLSYEQYF. The rearrangement links TRBV7-6 to TRBJ2-7; D is possibly TRBD1 (6 bases). Looked up from germline, CDR1 is SGHVS and CDR2 is FNYEAQ. Trimming took 9 bases from V and 0 from J, leaving 15 bases between them. The CDR3 loop spans 14 amino acids. The complete variable domain, with remaining parts taken from reference TRBV7-6 and TRBJ2-7, reads GAGVSQSPRYKVTKRGQDVALRCDPISGHVSLYWYRQALGQGPEFLTYFNYEAQQDKSGLPNDRFSAERPEGSISTLTIQRTEQRDSAMYRCASTPGHLSYEQYFGPGTRLTVT.

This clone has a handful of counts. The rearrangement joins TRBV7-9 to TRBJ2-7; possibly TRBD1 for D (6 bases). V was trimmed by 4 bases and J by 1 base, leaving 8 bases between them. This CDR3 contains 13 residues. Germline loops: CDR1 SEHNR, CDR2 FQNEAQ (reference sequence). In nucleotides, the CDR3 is TGTGCCAGCAGCTCGACAGGATCCTACGAGCAGTACTTC. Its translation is CASSSTGSYEQYF.

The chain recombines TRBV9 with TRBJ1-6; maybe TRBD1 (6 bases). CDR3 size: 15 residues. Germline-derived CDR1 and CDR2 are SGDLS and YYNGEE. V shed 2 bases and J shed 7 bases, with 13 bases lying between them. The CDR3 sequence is CASSVLTGPNSPLHF. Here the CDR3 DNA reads TGTGCCAGCAGCGTCCTAACAGGGCCCAATTCACCCCTCCACTTT. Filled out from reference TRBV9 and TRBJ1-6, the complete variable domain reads DSGVTQTPKHLITATGQRVTLRCSPRSGDLSVYWYQQSLDQGLQFLIQYYNGEERAKGNILERFSAQQFPDLHSELNLSSLELGDSALYFCASSVLTGPNSPLHFGNGTRLTVT.

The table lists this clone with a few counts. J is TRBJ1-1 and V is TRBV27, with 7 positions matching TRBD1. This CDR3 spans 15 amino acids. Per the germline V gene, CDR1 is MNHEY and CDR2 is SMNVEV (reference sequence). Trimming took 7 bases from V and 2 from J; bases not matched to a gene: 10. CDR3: CASNPRKGANTEAFF. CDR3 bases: TGTGCCAGCAATCCTAGGAAGGGGGCAAACACTGAAGCTTTCTTT.

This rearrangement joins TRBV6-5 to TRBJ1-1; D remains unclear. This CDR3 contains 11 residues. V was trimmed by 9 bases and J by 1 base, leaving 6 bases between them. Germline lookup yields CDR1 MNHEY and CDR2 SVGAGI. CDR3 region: CASAQNTEAFF. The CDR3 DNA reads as TGTGCCAGTGCACAGAACACTGAAGCTTTCTTT.

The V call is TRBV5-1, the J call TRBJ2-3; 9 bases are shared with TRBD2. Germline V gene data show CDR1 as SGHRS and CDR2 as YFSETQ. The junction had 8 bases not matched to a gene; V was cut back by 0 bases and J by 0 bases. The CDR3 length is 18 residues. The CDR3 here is CASSLGVSGGPSTDTQYF. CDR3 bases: TGCGCCAGCAGCTTGGGAGTTAGCGGGGGCCCTAGCACAGATACGCAGTATTTT.

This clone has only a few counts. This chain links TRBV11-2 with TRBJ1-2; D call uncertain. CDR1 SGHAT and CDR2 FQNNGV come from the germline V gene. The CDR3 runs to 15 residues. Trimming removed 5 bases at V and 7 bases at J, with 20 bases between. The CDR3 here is CASSPAFIREVGYTF. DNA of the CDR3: TGTGCCAGCAGCCCCGCGTTTATTAGGGAGGTTGGCTACACCTTC.

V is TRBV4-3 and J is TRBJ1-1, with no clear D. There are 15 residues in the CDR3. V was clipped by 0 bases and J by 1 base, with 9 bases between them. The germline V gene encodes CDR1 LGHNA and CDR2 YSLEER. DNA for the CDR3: TGCGCCAGCAGCCAAGATAGAGGGCCGAACACTGAAGCTTTCTTT. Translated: CASSQDRGPNTEAFF.

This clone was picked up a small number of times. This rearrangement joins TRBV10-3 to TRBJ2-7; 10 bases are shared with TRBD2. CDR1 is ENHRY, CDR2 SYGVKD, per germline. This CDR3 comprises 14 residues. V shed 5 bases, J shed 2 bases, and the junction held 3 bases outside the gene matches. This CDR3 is CAISSGGGPYEQYF. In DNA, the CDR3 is TGTGCCATCAGTAGCGGGGGGGGTCCCTACGAGCAGTACTTC.